These 25 T cell receptor beta chains came from one sample sequenced in a study of T cells after yellow fever vaccination. Using its own MiXCR run on the 5' RACE reads, TCRdb lists one record per CDR3 protein. The sample lists around 590,000 distinct CDR3 sequences, roughly an eighth seen once, with about 15% in the top ten. Sequences were derived from PBMCs, sampled on the day of the yellow fever booster vaccination. These receptor sequences come from a man aged 25-45 years who received the YFV17D yellow fever vaccine.

This clonotype occurred a few times. V usage is TRBV7-9 and J usage is TRBJ1-2, with no clear D. CDR3 length: 13 amino acids. Looked up from germline, CDR1 is SEHNR and CDR2 is FQNEAQ (reference sequence). V lost 3 bases, J lost 2 bases, and 7 bases lay in between. CDR3 residues: CASSFLYNYGYTF. The CDR3 DNA reads as TGTGCCAGCAGCTTCCTTTACAACTATGGCTACACCTTC. Supplemented by reference TRBV7-9 and TRBJ1-2, the full variable domain reads DTGVSQNPRHKITKRGQNVTFRCDPISEHNRLYWYRQTLGQGPEFLTYFQNEAQLEKSRLLSDRFSAERPKGSFSTLEIQRTEQGDSAMYLCASSFLYNYGYTFGSGTRLTVV.

Only a few counts were recorded for this clonotype. The gene calls are TRBV4-3 and TRBJ1-2; tentatively, D is TRBD1 (5 bases). CDR3 length equals 15 residues. Trimming pared 2 bases from V and 4 bases from J, leaving 14 bases between. In germline, CDR1 is LGHNA, CDR2 YSLEER. Written as DNA, the CDR3 is TGCGCCAGCAGCCAAAATGGGGCGTTGAGCTATGGCTACACCTTC. Translating it yields CASSQNGALSYGYTF.

This clonotype was found a few times. The rearrangement links TRBV9 to TRBJ2-1; tentatively, D is TRBD1 (6 bases). Trimming took 2 bases from V and 4 from J, leaving 13 bases between them. CDR1 and CDR2 (germline): SGDLS, YYNGEE. CDR3 size: 15 residues. CDR3 amino acids: CASSVQPDRYNEQFF. In nucleotides, the CDR3 is TGTGCCAGCAGCGTCCAGCCGGACAGATACAATGAGCAGTTCTTC.

This clonotype was picked up a small number of times. The J gene is TRBJ2-1, the V gene TRBV18; D gene ambiguous. CDR3 length: 13 amino acids. Germline loops: CDR1 KGHSH, CDR2 LQKENI. The ends were cut back, 6 bases at V and 7 bases at J, with 13 bases in the middle. The CDR3 DNA is TGTGCCAGCTCCCCTCTTAATCTTAATGAGCAGTTCTTC. This encodes CASSPLNLNEQFF.

The table lists this clonotype with a few counts. The chain joins TRBV7-3 to TRBJ2-1; 8 bases align to TRBD2. The CDR3 is 15 amino acids. Germline CDR1 is SGHTA and CDR2 is FQGTGA. V lost 6 bases to trimming and J lost 8 bases; unmatched junction nucleotides: 12. This CDR3 is CASSLTGTRYDEQFF. The CDR3 DNA reads as TGTGCCAGCAGTCTTACCGGGACTAGATACGATGAGCAGTTCTTC. The complete variable domain, with remaining parts taken from reference TRBV7-3 and TRBJ2-1, reads GAGVSQTPSNKVTEKGKYVELRCDPISGHTALYWYRQSLGQGPEFLIYFQGTGAADDSGLPNDRFFAVRPEGSVSTLKIQRTERGDSAVYLCASSLTGTRYDEQFFGPGTRLTVL.

This clonotype occurred a few times. V usage is TRBV5-4 and J usage is TRBJ2-1; 9 positions agree with TRBD2. Losses at the gene ends were 9 bases for V and 10 bases for J; bases not matched to a gene: 17. From germline, CDR1 is SGHNT and CDR2 YYREEE (reference sequence). The CDR3 contains 15 residues. The CDR3 coding sequence is TGTGCCACTGGAAGGGGCGGGAGGGTGTTCGAGGAGCAGTTCTTC. This translates into CATGRGGRVFEEQFF. Complete variable domain (other parts from reference TRBV5-4 and TRBJ2-1): ETGVTQSPTHLIKTRGQQVTLRCSSQSGHNTVSWYQQALGQGPQFIFQYYREEENGRGNFPPRFSGLQFPNYSSELNVNALELDDSALYLCATGRGGRVFEEQFFGPGTRLTVL.

V usage is TRBV18 and J usage is TRBJ1-4, with 8 bases matching TRBD1. CDR3 length equals 13 residues. Germline-derived CDR1 and CDR2 are KGHSH and LQKENI. V trimming: 3 bases; J trimming: 10 bases; junction bases outside the gene matches: 4. Here the CDR3 reads CASSPETGVKLFF. CDR3 nucleotide sequence: TGTGCCAGCTCACCGGAGACAGGGGTAAAACTGTTTTTT.

This clonotype has only a few counts. The chain is built from TRBV7-2 and TRBJ2-4; 8 bases line up with TRBD1. V gave up 1 base and J gave up 6 bases; unmatched junction bases: 5. The CDR3 extends over 15 amino acids. In germline, CDR1 is SGHTA, CDR2 FQGNSA. In nucleotides, the CDR3 is TGTGCCAGCAGCTTAGGGGGGACAGGTTTAAACATTCAGTACTTC. Translated: CASSLGGTGLNIQYF.

This clonotype was seen a handful of times. CDR3 nucleotides: TGCAGTGCCCTATCGCTCCCGGGGCGGGATAATGAAAAACTGTTTTTT. It codes for CSALSLPGRDNEKLFF. The genes are TRBV20-1 and TRBJ1-4; possibly TRBD1 for D (5 bases). The CDR3 has 16 residues. Germline V CDR1 and CDR2: DFQATT, SNEGSKA (reference sequence). V lost 6 bases and J 4 bases, leaving 21 bases between the germline ends.

The chain recombines TRBV30 with TRBJ2-1, with a tentative D call TRBD1 (5 bases). CDR3 length: 14 residues. V was shortened by 5 bases and J by 10 bases, with 21 bases between the two germline ends. Germline V gene data show CDR1 as GTSNPN and CDR2 as SVGIG (reference sequence). In DNA, the CDR3 is TGTGCCTGGTCTGGCAGGGTGAAATCAGGAGAGCAGTTCTTC. This codes for CAWSGRVKSGEQFF.

This chain links TRBV2 with TRBJ1-5; no firm D call. With 2 bases removed from V and 1 base from J, the gap between germline ends came to 6 bases. This CDR3 has 14 amino acids. The germline V gene encodes CDR1 SNHLY and CDR2 FYNNEI. In nucleotides, the CDR3 is TGTGCCAGCAGTGAAAATCAGAGCAATCAGCCCCAGCATTTT. Its protein product is CASSENQSNQPQHF. Complete variable domain (other parts from reference TRBV2 and TRBJ1-5): EPEVTQTPSHQVTQMGQEVILRCVPISNHLYFYWYRQILGQKVEFLVSFYNNEISEKSEIFDDQFSVERPDGSNFTLKIRSTKLEDSAMYFCASSENQSNQPQHFGDGTRLSIL.

This clonotype showed up many times. Here the CDR3 DNA reads TGTGCCAGCAGTTTTGAAGCTAGCAATCAGCCCCAGCATTTT. It yields the protein CASSFEASNQPQHF. The J gene is TRBJ1-5, the V gene TRBV27; D is uncertain. The CDR3 has 14 amino acids. V was clipped by 3 bases and J by 0 bases, with 6 bases between them. Germline loops: CDR1 MNHEY, CDR2 SMNVEV (reference sequence).

The rearrangement links TRBV20-1 to TRBJ2-1; 9 bases match TRBD2. This CDR3 has 17 residues. With 3 bases clipped from V and 2 bases from J, the junction kept 11 bases outside the gene matches. From germline, CDR1 is DFQATT and CDR2 SNEGSKA (reference sequence). CDR3 nucleotides: TGCAGTGCTAGGTCTGGTAGCGGGAGATTAGCCTACAATGAGCAGTTCTTC. Protein: CSARSGSGRLAYNEQFF.

This chain joins TRBV6-6 and TRBJ1-2; D is possibly TRBD1 (5 bases). The CDR3 is 13 amino acids. The germline V gene encodes CDR1 MNHNY and CDR2 SVGAGI (reference sequence). The germline V and J ends were trimmed by 7 bases and 5 bases, with 14 bases remaining between them. CDR3 DNA sequence: TGTGCCAGCAATACCGGGGGGATATATGGCTACACCTTC. Translation: CASNTGGIYGYTF.

This sequence joins TRBV27 and TRBJ2-5; no clear D gene. Germline lookup yields CDR1 MNHEY and CDR2 SMNVEV (reference sequence). V was pared by 6 bases and J by 4 bases, with 18 bases between. The CDR3 extends over 15 amino acids. Here the CDR3 reads CASSPRSIGLETQYF. The CDR3 nucleotides are TGTGCCAGCAGCCCAAGAAGCATAGGTCTAGAGACCCAGTACTTC.

The chain carries TRBV20-1 and TRBJ2-3, with D unclear. This CDR3 contains 13 residues. CDR1 is DFQATT and CDR2 is SNEGSKA in the germline V gene (reference sequence). Trimming took 3 bases from V and 6 from J, leaving 13 bases between them. The CDR3 region has the DNA TGCAGTGCTAGTGTCGCAACTGGGGATACGCAGTATTTT. The encoded protein is CSASVATGDTQYF.

This clonotype was counted a few times. Sequence at one end of the junction differs from germline and may be a read error. The chain couples TRBV12-3 or TRBV12-4 to TRBJ1-2; the D is unclear. This CDR3 is 12 amino acids long. This CDR3 reads CASRQANYGYTF. CDR3 DNA: TGTGCCAGCAGGCAGGCTAATTATGGCTACACCTTC.

The table lists this clonotype with a few counts. The chain links TRBV5-1 to TRBJ2-5; TRBD2 matches at 16 bases. The J segment lost 4 bases and the V segment lost 4 bases, leaving 10 bases of the junction unmatched. Per germline, CDR1 SGHRS and CDR2 YFSETQ. The CDR3 is 18 residues long. CDR3 DNA: TGCGCCAGCAGCGCCAAGGGACTAGCGGGAGGGCCATCAGAGACCCAGTACTTC. Translating gives CASSAKGLAGGPSETQYF.

CDR3 sequence: CSVEGTGTYNEQFF. The DNA of the CDR3 is TGCAGCGTTGAGGGGACAGGGACCTACAATGAGCAGTTCTTC. J is TRBJ2-1 and V is TRBV29-1, with 9 bases that match TRBD1. Losses at the gene ends were 3 bases for V and 2 bases for J; bases not matched to a gene: 2. The CDR3 loop spans 14 amino acids. Germline values: CDR1 SQVTM, CDR2 ANQGSEA.

The rearrangement joins TRBV20-1 to TRBJ1-5; D gene uncertain. CDR3 size: 14 residues. Germline CDR1 DFQATT, CDR2 SNEGSKA (reference sequence). Trimming removed 1 base from V and 1 base from J, with 8 bases in between. CDR3 sequence: CSARGAESNQPQHF. CDR3 nucleotide sequence: TGCAGTGCTAGAGGGGCGGAAAGCAATCAGCCCCAGCATTTT.

The table lists this clonotype with a few counts. V is TRBV14 and J is TRBJ2-2; a weak D match, TRBD2 (5 bases). The CDR3 covers 16 residues. Trimming took 6 bases from V and 12 from J, leaving 26 bases between them. The germline V gene encodes CDR1 SGHDN and CDR2 FVKESK. CDR3 DNA sequence: TGTGCCAGCAGTCATGAAGAGGGATCAGACCCCCCGCAGCTGTTTTTT. The encoded protein is CASSHEEGSDPPQLFF.

The V call is TRBV11-2, the J call TRBJ2-5; TRBD1 or TRBD2 may be the D gene (5 bases each). V lost 5 bases and J lost 5, with 12 bases in between. CDR1 is SGHAT, CDR2 FQNNGV, per germline. CDR3 length: 13 residues. The CDR3: CASSRDLGETQYF. As DNA, the CDR3 is TGTGCCAGCAGCCGGGACCTCGGGGAGACCCAGTACTTC.

This clonotype was detected a few times. The chain links TRBV5-1 to TRBJ2-5; no definite D call. V was cut by 4 bases and J by 5 bases, with 9 bases left in between. CDR1 is SGHRS, CDR2 YFSETQ, per germline. This CDR3 spans 12 amino acids. This chain's CDR3 is CASSEVAETQYF. The CDR3 region has the DNA TGCGCCAGCAGCGAGGTCGCGGAGACCCAGTACTTC.

This clonotype was picked up many times. The chain employs TRBV20-1 and TRBJ2-5; the match to TRBD2 covers 12 bases. V dropped 6 bases and J dropped 5; count of bases not matched to a gene: 7. Germline loops: CDR1 DFQATT, CDR2 SNEGSKA (reference sequence). The CDR3 sequence is 14 residues long. The CDR3 sequence: CSARSLAGGETQYF. CDR3 bases: TGCAGTGCGAGGTCCCTAGCGGGGGGGGAGACCCAGTACTTC.

V gene TRBV9 combines with J gene TRBJ2-7; the match to TRBD2 covers 16 bases. From germline, CDR1 is SGDLS and CDR2 YYNGEE. The CDR3 length is 15 residues. V shed 3 bases, J shed 4 bases, and the junction held 1 base outside the gene matches. The CDR3 here is CASSEGLAGGYEQYF. CDR3 sequence (DNA): TGTGCCAGCAGCGAGGGACTAGCGGGAGGGTACGAGCAGTACTTC. The full variable domain, completed using reference TRBV9 and TRBJ2-7, is DSGVTQTPKHLITATGQRVTLRCSPRSGDLSVYWYQQSLDQGLQFLIQYYNGEERAKGNILERFSAQQFPDLHSELNLSSLELGDSALYFCASSEGLAGGYEQYFGPGTRLTVT.